The 6 T cell receptor beta chains presented below share a single source sample, sequenced in a study of CD8 T cells in Susac syndrome. Reverse transcription of roughly 0.45 to 1 ug RNA used random hexamers. MiXCR, run by TCRdb on the immunoSEQ multiplex PCR reads, gives a single entry per CDR3 protein. The table lists about 180,000 distinct CDR3 sequences, 90% to 95% of them singletons, with 0.085% to 0.1% in the top ten. The sequencing input was CD4+ T cells from PBMCs. Every receptor here comes from a human donor with Susac syndrome.

This clonotype was seen just once. The gene calls are TRBV6-6 and TRBJ1-5; D is undetermined. V lost 7 bases, J lost 3 bases, and 13 bases lay in between. CDR1 and CDR2 from the germline V gene are MNHNY and SVGAGI (reference sequence). CDR3 length: 14 residues. CDR3 nucleotide sequence: TGTGCCAGCAATGAGGGAGGGTCCAATCAGCCCCAGCATTTT. Translation gives CASNEGGSNQPQHF.

The rearrangement uses TRBV28 and TRBJ1-4; D uncertain. From germline, CDR1 is MDHEN and CDR2 SYDVKM. Trimming took off 8 bases at V and 7 bases at J, with 5 bases between the two ends. CDR3 size: 10 residues. The DNA of the CDR3 is TGTGCCAGCCTTGGTGAAAAACTGTTTTTT. Protein sequence: CASLGEKLFF.

The CDR3 bases are TGTGCCAGCAGCATGACAGGGGGTAGGACTGAAGCTTTCTTT. Its translation is CASSMTGGRTEAFF. V is TRBV7-3 and J is TRBJ1-1; 9 bases line up with TRBD1. CDR1 and CDR2 (germline): SGHTA, FQGTGA. J lost 5 bases, V lost 5 bases, and 6 bases had no gene match. The CDR3 runs to 14 residues.

The chain combines TRBV13 with TRBJ1-1; D might be TRBD1 (6 bases). Deletions cut 5 bases from V and 1 base from J, with 26 bases between. This CDR3 has 19 amino acids. Per the germline V gene, CDR1 is PRHDT and CDR2 is FYEKMQ (reference sequence). CDR3 loop: CASSPYPPGGGSGNTEAFF. Here the CDR3 DNA reads TGTGCCAGCAGCCCATACCCGCCTGGGGGGGGCAGCGGGAACACTGAAGCTTTCTTT.

V and J are TRBV6-1 and TRBJ2-4, with a weak D call TRBD1 (5 bases). The CDR3 has 18 residues. Germline values: CDR1 MNHNS, CDR2 SASEGT. V lost 3 bases, J lost 0 bases, and 18 bases lay in between. The CDR3 loop reads CASSDFRQRNIAKNIQYF. DNA of the CDR3: TGTGCCAGCAGTGACTTTCGACAGCGTAATATAGCCAAAAACATTCAGTACTTC.

This chain joins TRBV5-1 and TRBJ2-1; 12 bases fit TRBD2. CDR3 size: 22 residues. The ends lost 2 bases at V and 4 bases at J; junction bases unmatched: 22. CDR1 and CDR2 from the germline V gene are SGHRS and YFSETQ. CDR3 nucleotides: TGCGCCAGCAGCTTTCCGGAGGGCGACCTAGCGGGGGGGCCGTACGGGTACAATGAGCAGTTCTTC. It translates to CASSFPEGDLAGGPYGYNEQFF.